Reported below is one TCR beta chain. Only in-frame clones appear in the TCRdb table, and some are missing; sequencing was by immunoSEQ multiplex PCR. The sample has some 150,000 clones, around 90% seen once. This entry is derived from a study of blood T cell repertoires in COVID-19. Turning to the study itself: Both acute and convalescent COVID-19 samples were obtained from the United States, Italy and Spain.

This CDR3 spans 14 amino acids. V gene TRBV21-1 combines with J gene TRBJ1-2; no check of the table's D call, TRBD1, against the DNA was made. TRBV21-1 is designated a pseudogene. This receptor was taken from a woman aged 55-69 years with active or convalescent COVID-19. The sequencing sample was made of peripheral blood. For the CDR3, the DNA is TGTGCCAGCAGCAGGTCGGGACAGAACTATGGCTACACCTTC. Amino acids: CASSRSGQNYGYTF.